This T cell receptor beta chain appears in the sequencing data of a study of T cells in Graves' hyperthyroidism and ophthalmopathy. Using RNA transcripts as the source, TCR beta CDR3 regions were amplified. The TCR CDR3 first-round RT-PCR relied on the HTBI primer set. Each CDR3 protein gets one entry after TCRdb re-called the multiplex PCR reads with MiXCR. Altogether roughly 580,000 distinct CDR3 sequences are present, about 15% being singletons, with the ten largest covering more than 4.5%. This CDR3 has 15 residues. Between the trimmed V and J ends, which lost 3 bases and 3 bases, there was a span of 14 bases. Per the germline V gene, CDR1 is KGHSH and CDR2 is LQKENI. There are many counts of this clonotype.

The chain carries TRBV18 and TRBJ1-1, with D perhaps TRBD1 (6 bases). Material: blood. The source is a woman aged 25 to 39 with Graves' hyperthyroidism that later progressed to Graves' ophthalmopathy. CDR3 residues: CASSPRNRADTEAFF. The CDR3 coding sequence is TGTGCCAGCTCACCCCGGAACAGGGCGGACACTGAAGCTTTCTTT.